This T cell receptor (beta chain) is from a study of blood T cells in healthy people across ages. General observations from the study: Older age went with lower TCR beta diversity per million T cells, in a roughly linear way. Observed TCR beta diversity showed a strong correlation with the percentage of naive T cells as measured by flow cytometry.

A J-beta primer mix and a sample-barcoded 5' primer were used in a second PCR of about 7 to 11 cycles. TCRdb reprocessed the 5' RACE reads via MiXCR and lists one record per CDR3 protein. The sample records about 770,000 distinct CDR3 sequences, roughly 44% being singletons. This CDR3 spans 15 amino acids. V shed 2 bases and J 2 bases; nucleotides not matched to a gene: 5. Per the germline V gene, CDR1 is MGHRA and CDR2 is YSYEKL. This clonotype was seen once. Its matching antigen is unknown. The sequenced material came from blood. This sequence originates from a man in his 60s in good health. This chain joins TRBV4-1 and TRBJ1-2; 7 bases map to TRBD1. Written as DNA, the CDR3 is TGCGCCAGCAGCCAAATAACAGGGGACAACTATGGCTACACCTTC. Protein: CASSQITGDNYGYTF.